This TCR beta chain was found in a study of blood T cell repertoires in COVID-19. About the research overall: COVID-19 samples, acute and convalescent, were from the United States, Italy and Spain.

Germline CDR1 is GTSNPN and CDR2 is SVGIG (reference sequence). The CDR3 totals 16 residues. V shed 2 bases, J shed 8 bases, and the junction held 15 bases outside the gene matches. As handled by the study authors: Reference gene primers were amplified, and this amplification served to estimate nucleated cell counts. TCRdb keeps only in-frame clones here, not all; method: immunoSEQ multiplex PCR. That table gives V, J and clone size, and the DNA gave D and trimming. Counted here are some 200,000 clones, about 87% occurring once; the ten biggest clones make up roughly 3.6%. The sample was peripheral blood. The chain couples TRBV30 to TRBJ2-1, with 7 bases aligning to TRBD2. The sequence derives from a man younger than 35 with active or convalescent COVID-19. DNA of the CDR3: TGTGCCTGGAGTAGGGGCGGGAGTTCTAGGAGCGATGAGCAGTTCTTC. Amino acids: CAWSRGGSSRSDEQFF.